One T cell receptor (beta chain) is described in this entry. Its matching antigen is unknown. The sample holds other DNA sequences that translate to the same CDR3. This sample was taken from a study of shared clonotypes between healthy human individuals. Overall study context: The study enrolled a couple of women and three men aged 18 to 49. CD4 naive and memory got three plates each, CD8 naive two, CD8 memory one. General observations from the study: Read depth was anticipated to influence clonotype sharing among donors.

In germline, CDR1 is MDHEN, CDR2 SYDVKM. V lost 5 bases, J lost 4 bases, and 9 bases lay in between. The CDR3 consists of 13 residues. The assay was immunoSEQ multiplex PCR, and TCRdb's table has in-frame clones only and misses some. The data show more than 2 million clones, 85% to 95% seen once. Partitioning of CD4+ cells yielded a CD45RA+ naive subset and a CD45RA-negative memory subset. The TCR comes from a man aged 18 to 35 in good health. This chain connects TRBV28 to TRBJ1-3; D possibly corresponds to TRBD1 (5 bases). The sequenced material came from naive CD4+ T cells sorted from blood. The sample's subset: CD45RA+ positively selected. Here the CDR3 reads CASSLGAGNTIYF. The CDR3 DNA sequence: TGTGCCAGCAGTCTAGGGGCGGGAAACACCATATATTTT.